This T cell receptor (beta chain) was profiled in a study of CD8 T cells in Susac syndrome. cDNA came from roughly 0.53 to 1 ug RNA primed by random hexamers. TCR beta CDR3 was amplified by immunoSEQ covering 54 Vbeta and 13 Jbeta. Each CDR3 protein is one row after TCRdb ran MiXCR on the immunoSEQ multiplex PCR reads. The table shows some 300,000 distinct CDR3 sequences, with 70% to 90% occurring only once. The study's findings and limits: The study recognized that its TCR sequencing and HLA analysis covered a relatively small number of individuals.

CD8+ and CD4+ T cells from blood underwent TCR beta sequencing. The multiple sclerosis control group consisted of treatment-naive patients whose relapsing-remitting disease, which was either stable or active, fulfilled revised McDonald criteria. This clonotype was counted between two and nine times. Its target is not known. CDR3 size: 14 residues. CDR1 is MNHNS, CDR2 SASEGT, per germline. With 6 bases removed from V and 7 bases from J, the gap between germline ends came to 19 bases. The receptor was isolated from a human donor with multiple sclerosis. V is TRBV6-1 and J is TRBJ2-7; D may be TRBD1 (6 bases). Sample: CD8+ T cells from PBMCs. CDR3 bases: TGTGCCAGCAGCCTGGACAGCCAGGGGCAGGAGCAGTACTTC. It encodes CASSLDSQGQEQYF.